The present TCR beta chain was sequenced within a study of CD8 T cells in ankylosing spondylitis. Quantitative 5'-RACE with molecular barcodes was used to make the TCR beta libraries. In TCRdb, the 5' RACE reads were re-called with MiXCR into one record per CDR3 protein. This sample has 210,000 or so distinct CDR3 sequences, with under 30% found just once. Germline assignment: CDR1 SGHRS and CDR2 YFSETQ. The CDR3 has 17 residues. V shed 4 bases and J shed 1 base, with 20 bases lying between them. The sequencing sample was made of blood, either unsorted or a sorted T cell fraction (not recorded which). This chain joins TRBV5-1 and TRBJ2-5, with D unresolved. The sequence was obtained from a male donor with ankylosing spondylitis or in good health (not recorded which). The CDR3 nucleotides are TGCGCCAGCAGCCCTGGGAAGGAACTCGGACGCCAAGAGACCCAGTACTTC. Protein product: CASSPGKELGRQETQYF.